This T cell receptor beta chain was obtained from a study of cytomegalovirus exposure and HLA in healthy donors. The PCR was carried out with 60 Vbeta primers and 13 Jbeta primers. Data came from immunoSEQ multiplex PCR; TCRdb stores just in-frame clones and leaves some out. The top ten hold around 4.3% of the sample, which has 150,000 to 200,000 clones, about four fifths seen once. There are 16 residues in the CDR3. The junction had 11 bases not matched to a gene; V was cut back by 5 bases and J by 9 bases. Looked up from germline, CDR1 is SGHAT and CDR2 is FQNNGV. The study's findings and limits: In a later analysis, TCR beta V- and J-gene trimming showed a link to a missense DCLRE1C variant. Later analysis identified 16,951 TCR beta sequences associated with HLA alleles, using a false discovery rate threshold of 0.05. CMV serostatus stood as the only immune exposure information on hand. Reports state that TCR beta sequences accurately predicted most subjects' HLA-A and HLA-B alleles.

To note about this clone: Its specificity is unknown.

This TCR came from a man aged 50-60 years in good health and CMV-seropositive. The sequencing sample was made of PBMCs. The chain employs TRBV11-2 and TRBJ2-1; the match to TRBD2 covers 12 bases. In nucleotides, the CDR3 is TGTGCCAGCAGCATCTTGACTAGCGGGAGTATGGGTGAGCAGTTCTTC. Translated: CASSILTSGSMGEQFF.